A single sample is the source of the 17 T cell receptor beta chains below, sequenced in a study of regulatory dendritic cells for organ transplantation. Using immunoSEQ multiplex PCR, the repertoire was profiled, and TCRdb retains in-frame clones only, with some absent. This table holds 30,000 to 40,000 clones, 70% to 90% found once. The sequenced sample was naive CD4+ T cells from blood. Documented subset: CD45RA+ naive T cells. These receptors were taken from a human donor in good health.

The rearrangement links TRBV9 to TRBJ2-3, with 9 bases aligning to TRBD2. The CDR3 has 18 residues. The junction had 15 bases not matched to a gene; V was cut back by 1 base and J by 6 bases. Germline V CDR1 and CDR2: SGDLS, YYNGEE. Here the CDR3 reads CASSVLPFGGRAQDTQYF. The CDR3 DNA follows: TGTGCCAGCAGCGTATTACCCTTTGGCGGGAGGGCTCAGGATACGCAGTATTTT.

The CDR3 reads CASSLRTVPNQPQHF. The DNA for the CDR3 is TGTGCCAGCAGCTTGAGGACCGTACCGAATCAGCCCCAGCATTTT. The genes are TRBV5-5 and TRBJ1-5; D not resolved. The CDR3 covers 15 residues. Germline V lookup: CDR1 SGHKS, CDR2 YYEKEE (reference sequence). V shed 1 base and J shed 4 bases, with 12 bases lying between them.

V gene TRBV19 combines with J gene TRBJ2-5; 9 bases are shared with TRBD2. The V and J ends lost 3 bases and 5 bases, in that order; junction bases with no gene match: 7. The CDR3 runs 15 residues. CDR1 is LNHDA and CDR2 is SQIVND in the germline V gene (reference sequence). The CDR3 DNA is TGTGCCAGTAGTATCCGGCGGGGGGGCTTGGAGACCCAGTACTTC. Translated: CASSIRRGGLETQYF.

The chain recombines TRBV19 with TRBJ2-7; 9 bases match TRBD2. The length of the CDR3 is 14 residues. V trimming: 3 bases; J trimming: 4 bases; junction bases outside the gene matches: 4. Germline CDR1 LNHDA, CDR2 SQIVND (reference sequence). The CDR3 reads CASSILAGGYEQYF. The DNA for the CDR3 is TGTGCCAGTAGTATCCTGGCGGGGGGGTACGAGCAGTACTTC. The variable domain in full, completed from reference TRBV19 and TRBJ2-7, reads DGGITQSPKYLFRKEGQNVTLSCEQNLNHDAMYWYRQDPGQGLRLIYYSQIVNDFQKGDIAEGYSVSREKKESFPLTVTSAQKNPTAFYLCASSILAGGYEQYFGPGTRLTVT.

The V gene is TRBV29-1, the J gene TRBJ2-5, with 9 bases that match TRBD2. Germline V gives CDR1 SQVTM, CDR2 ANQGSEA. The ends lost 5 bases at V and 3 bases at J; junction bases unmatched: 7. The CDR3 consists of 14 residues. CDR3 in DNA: TGCAGCGTTTACGGGACTAGCCGGGAAGAGACCCAGTACTTC. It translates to CSVYGTSREETQYF.

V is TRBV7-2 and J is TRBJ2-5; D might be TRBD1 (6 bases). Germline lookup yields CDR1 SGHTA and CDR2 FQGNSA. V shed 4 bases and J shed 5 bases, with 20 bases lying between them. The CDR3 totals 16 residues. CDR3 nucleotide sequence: TGTGCCAGCAGCTCTACAAGTGGGGGCGGCGGGGAGACCCAGTACTTC. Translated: CASSSTSGGGGETQYF.

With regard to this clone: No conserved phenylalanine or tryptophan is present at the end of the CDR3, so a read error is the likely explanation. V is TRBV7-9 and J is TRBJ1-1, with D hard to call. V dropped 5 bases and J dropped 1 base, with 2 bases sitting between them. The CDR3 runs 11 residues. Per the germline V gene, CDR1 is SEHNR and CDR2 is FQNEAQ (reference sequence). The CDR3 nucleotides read TGTGCCAGCAGCGCGAACACTGAAGCTTTCCTT. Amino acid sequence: CASSANTEAFL.

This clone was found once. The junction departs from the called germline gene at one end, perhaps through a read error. The CDR3 DNA is TGTGCCAGTAATATATTCGGGGACACTGAAGCTTTCTTT. This gives the protein CASNIFGDTEAFF. The V and J genes are TRBV19 and TRBJ1-1; no firm D call. Germline CDR1 LNHDA, CDR2 SQIVND (reference sequence). The CDR3 is made up of 13 amino acids.

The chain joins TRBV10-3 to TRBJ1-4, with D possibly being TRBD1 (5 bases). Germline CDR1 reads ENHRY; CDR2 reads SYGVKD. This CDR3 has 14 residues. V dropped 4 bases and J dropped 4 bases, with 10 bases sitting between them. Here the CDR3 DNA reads TGTGCCATCAGTGGCTCGGGACTTAATGAAAAACTGTTTTTT. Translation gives CAISGSGLNEKLFF.

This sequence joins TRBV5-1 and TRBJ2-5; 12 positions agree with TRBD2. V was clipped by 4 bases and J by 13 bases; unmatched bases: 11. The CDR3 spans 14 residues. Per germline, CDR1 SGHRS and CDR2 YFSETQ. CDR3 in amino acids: CASSDDLAGGPPYF. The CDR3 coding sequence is TGCGCCAGCAGCGATGATCTAGCGGGAGGGCCTCCGTACTTC.

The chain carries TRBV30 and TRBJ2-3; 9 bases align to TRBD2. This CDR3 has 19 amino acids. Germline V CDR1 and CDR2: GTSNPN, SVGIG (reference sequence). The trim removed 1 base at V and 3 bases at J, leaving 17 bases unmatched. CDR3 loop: CAWSGVWREGHIRTDTQYF. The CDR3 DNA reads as TGTGCCTGGAGTGGGGTGTGGCGGGAGGGCCATATTAGAACAGATACGCAGTATTTT.

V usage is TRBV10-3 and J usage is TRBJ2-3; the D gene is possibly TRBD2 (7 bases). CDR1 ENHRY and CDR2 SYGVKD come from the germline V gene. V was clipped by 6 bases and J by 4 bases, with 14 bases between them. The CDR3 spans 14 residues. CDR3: CAISTKGGADTQYF. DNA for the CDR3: TGTGCCATCAGCACCAAGGGGGGGGCAGATACGCAGTATTTT.

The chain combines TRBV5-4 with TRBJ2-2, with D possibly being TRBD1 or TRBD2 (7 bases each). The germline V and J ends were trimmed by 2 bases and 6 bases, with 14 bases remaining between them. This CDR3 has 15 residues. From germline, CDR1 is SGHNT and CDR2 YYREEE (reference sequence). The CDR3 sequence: CASSFPAGGAGELFF. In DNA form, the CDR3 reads TGTGCCAGCAGCTTCCCGGCAGGGGGGGCCGGGGAGCTGTTTTTT.

The CDR3 DNA is TGTGCCAGCAGTTCAAGGGGTGGCAATCAGCCCCAGCATTTT. Protein: CASSSRGGNQPQHF. The J gene is TRBJ1-5, the V gene TRBV27; a weak D match, TRBD1 (5 bases). V dropped 4 bases and J dropped 2 bases, with 9 bases sitting between them. CDR3 length equals 14 residues. Germline values: CDR1 MNHEY, CDR2 SMNVEV (reference sequence).

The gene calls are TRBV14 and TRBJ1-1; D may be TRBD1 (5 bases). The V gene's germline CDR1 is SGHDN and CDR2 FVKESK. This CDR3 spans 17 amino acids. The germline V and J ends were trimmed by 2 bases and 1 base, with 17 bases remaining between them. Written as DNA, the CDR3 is TGTGCCAGCAGCCAACGAGTTTTTCCAGGGCCGAACACTGAAGCTTTCTTT. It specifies CASSQRVFPGPNTEAFF.

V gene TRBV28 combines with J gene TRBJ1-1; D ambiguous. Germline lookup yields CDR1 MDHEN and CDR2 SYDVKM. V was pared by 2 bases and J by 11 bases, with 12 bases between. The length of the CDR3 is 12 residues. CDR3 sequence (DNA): TGTGCCAGCAGTTTAGTCAAGGCAGAGGCTTTCTTT. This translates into CASSLVKAEAFF.

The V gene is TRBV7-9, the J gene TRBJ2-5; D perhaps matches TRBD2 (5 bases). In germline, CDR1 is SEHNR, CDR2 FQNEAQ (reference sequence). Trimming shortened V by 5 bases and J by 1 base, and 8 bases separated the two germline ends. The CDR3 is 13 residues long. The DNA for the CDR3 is TGTGCCAGCAGCGGACTGGTCCAAGAGACCCAGTACTTC. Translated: CASSGLVQETQYF.